The clone carrying this T cell receptor (beta chain) appeared a few times. Its antigen is unidentified. V was shortened by 2 bases and J by 0 bases, with 12 bases between the two germline ends. The V gene's germline CDR1 is SGDLS and CDR2 YYNGEE. This CDR3 region has 17 residues. This record belongs to a study of blood T cells in healthy people across ages. Notes on the study in general: The recorded TCR beta diversity per million T cells decreased in a roughly linear manner with age. Without sorted subsets, naive and antigen-experienced compartments could not be conclusively compared.

It was approximately 10 milliliters of peripheral blood that were drawn from each donor. Alongside a J-beta primer mix, a sample-barcoded 5' primer served in a second PCR lasting roughly 6 to 12 cycles. A template-switch adaptor that had 12 random nucleotides put a tag on each cDNA molecule. MiXCR, applied by TCRdb to the 5' RACE reads, yields one record per CDR3 protein. Of around 940,000 distinct CDR3 sequences detected, 51% appear once; the ten largest clones hold about a fifth. The rearrangement uses TRBV9 and TRBJ2-6, with D perhaps TRBD2 (6 bases). This receptor was identified in a woman aged 55-75 years in good health. The source material was blood. CDR3 DNA: TGTGCCAGCAGCGTTGGGACTCAGAGCTCTGGGGCCAACGTCCTGACTTTC. Residues: CASSVGTQSSGANVLTF.